This TCR beta chain appears in the sequencing data of a study of cytomegalovirus exposure and HLA in healthy donors. For the study at large: A subsequent analysis stated that the 95 to 150 validation repertoires were run on the same platform as the roughly 700 first-cohort repertoires.

Overall study results and limits: In a later analysis, first-cohort TCR clusters were found to tend to co-occur in the 120 or so validation repertoires. In vitro data verified a few CMV-associated chains as specific for CMV antigens.

Produced via immunoSEQ multiplex PCR; TCRdb's table is partial and in-frame only. This table holds under 250,000 clones, roughly 87% found once. These donors were members of the roughly 120-subject validation cohort, a group separate from the approximately 680-subject first cohort. This clone was observed once. Its cognate antigen is unknown. Sequences were obtained from PBMCs. The source of this sequence is a woman under 30 in good health and CMV-seropositive.

This CDR3 reads CASSVIGRASTGELFF. CDR3 nucleotide sequence: TGTGCCAGCAGTGTAATCGGCAGGGCGAGCACCGGGGAGCTGTTTTTT. The chain employs TRBV27 and TRBJ2-2; tentative D call: TRBD1 (5 bases). V lost 5 bases and J 4 bases, leaving 17 bases between the germline ends. This CDR3 is built from 16 residues. The germline V gene has CDR1 MNHEY and CDR2 SMNVEV (reference sequence).